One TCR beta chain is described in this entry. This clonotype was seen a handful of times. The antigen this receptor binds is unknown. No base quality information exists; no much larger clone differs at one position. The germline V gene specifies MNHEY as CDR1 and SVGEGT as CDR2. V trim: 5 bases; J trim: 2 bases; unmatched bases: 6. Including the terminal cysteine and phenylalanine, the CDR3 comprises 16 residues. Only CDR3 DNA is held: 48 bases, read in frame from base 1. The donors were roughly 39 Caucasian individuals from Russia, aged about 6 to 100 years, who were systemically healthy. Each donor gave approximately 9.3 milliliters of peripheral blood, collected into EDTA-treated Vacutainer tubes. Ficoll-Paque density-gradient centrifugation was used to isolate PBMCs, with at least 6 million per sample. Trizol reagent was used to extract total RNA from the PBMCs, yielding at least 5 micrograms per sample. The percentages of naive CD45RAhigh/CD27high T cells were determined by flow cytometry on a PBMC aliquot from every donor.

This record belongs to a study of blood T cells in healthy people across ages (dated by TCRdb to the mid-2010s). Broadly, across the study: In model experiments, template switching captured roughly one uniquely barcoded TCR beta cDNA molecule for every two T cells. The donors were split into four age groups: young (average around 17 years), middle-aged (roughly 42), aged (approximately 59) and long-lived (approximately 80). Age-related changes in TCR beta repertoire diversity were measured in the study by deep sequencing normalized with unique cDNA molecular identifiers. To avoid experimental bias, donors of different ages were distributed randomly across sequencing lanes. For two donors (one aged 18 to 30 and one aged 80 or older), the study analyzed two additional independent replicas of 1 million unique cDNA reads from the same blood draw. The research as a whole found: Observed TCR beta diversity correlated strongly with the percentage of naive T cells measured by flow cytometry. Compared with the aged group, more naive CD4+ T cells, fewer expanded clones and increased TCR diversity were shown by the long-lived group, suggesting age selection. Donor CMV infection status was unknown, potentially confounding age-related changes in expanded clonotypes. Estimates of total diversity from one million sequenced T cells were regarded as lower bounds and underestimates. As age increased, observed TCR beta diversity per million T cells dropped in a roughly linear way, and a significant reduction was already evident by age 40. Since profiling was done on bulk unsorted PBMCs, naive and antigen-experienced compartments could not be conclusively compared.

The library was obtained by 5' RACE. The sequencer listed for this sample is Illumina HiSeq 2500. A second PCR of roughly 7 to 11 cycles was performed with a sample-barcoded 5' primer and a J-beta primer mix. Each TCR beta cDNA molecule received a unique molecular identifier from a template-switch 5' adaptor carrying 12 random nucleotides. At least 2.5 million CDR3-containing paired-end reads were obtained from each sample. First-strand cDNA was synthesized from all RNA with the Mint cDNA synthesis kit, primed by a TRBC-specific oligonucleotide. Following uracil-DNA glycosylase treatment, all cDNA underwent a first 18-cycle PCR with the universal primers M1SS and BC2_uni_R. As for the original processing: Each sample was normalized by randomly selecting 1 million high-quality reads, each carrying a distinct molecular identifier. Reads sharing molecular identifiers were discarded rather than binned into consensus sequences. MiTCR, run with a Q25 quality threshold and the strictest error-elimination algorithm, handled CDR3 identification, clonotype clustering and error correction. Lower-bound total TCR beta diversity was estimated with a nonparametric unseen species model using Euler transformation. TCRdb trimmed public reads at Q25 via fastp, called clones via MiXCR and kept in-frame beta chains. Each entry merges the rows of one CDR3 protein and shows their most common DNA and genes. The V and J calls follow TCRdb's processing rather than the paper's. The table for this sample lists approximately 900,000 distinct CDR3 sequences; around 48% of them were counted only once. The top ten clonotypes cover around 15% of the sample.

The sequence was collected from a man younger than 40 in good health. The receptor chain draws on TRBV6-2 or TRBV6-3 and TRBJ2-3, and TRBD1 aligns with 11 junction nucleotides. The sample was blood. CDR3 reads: CASSDRTGGVTDTQYF. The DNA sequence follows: TGTGCCAGCAGTGACCGGACAGGGGGCGTCACAGATACGCAGTATTTT.